This T cell receptor (beta chain) was captured by sequencing in a study of T cell responses to AZD1222 COVID-19 vaccine. The protocol was immunoSEQ multiplex PCR, while the TCRdb copy is restricted to in-frame clones and leaves out a portion. This table has some 130,000 clones, 90% to 95% appearing once. Sequencing used peripheral blood, obtained on day 0 of AZD1222 vaccination. The receptor's source is an adult in good health.

The CDR3, as DNA: TGTGCCAGCAGTTTTGGAGGCAAATACTATGGCTACACCTTC. This codes for CASSFGGKYYGYTF. This chain links TRBV28 with TRBJ1-2, with D uncertain. Germline CDR1 and CDR2: MDHEN and SYDVKM. The CDR3 totals 14 residues. The V end was cut by 3 bases, the J end by 3 bases, with 11 bases between.